The 2 T cell receptor beta chains given below trace back to one sample, sequenced in a study of CD8 T cells in Susac syndrome. cDNA came from 0.5 to 1 ug RNA primed by random hexamers. A single record per CDR3 protein comes from TCRdb applying MiXCR to the immunoSEQ multiplex PCR reads. The data contain around 130,000 distinct CDR3 sequences, roughly 95% of them singletons. Sequenced sample: CD4+ T cells from PBMCs. These receptors originate from a human donor with Susac syndrome.

This chain joins TRBV20-1 and TRBJ2-3, with 9 bases aligning to TRBD2. In germline, CDR1 is DFQATT, CDR2 SNEGSKA (reference sequence). V shed 3 bases and J 4 bases; nucleotides not matched to a gene: 8. CDR3 size: 15 residues. CDR3 amino acids: CSASSREGRADTQYF. CDR3 in DNA: TGCAGTGCTAGTTCGCGGGAGGGCAGGGCAGATACGCAGTATTTT.

The chain carries TRBV15 and TRBJ1-2, with TRBD1 as a possible D gene (6 bases). Trimming took 5 bases from V and 2 from J, leaving 12 bases between them. The length of the CDR3 is 14 residues. Germline values: CDR1 LNHNV, CDR2 YYDKDF (reference sequence). The CDR3 coding sequence is TGTGCCACCAGCGAAATAAGGGGGAACTATGGCTACACCTTC. Translated, it gives CATSEIRGNYGYTF.